The clone carrying this TCR beta chain showed up just a few times. Antigen specificity is unknown. The data are from a study of beta chain features in type 1 diabetes. Every bit of the isolated RNA underwent reverse transcription, so sequencing read expressed TCRB transcripts. Roughly 3.4 million reads were obtained on average from naive, central memory and regulatory T cell samples. This table comes from immunoSEQ multiplex PCR, and its TCRdb copy is limited to in-frame clones, with some not included. This table has roughly 150,000 clones, 9% to 10% appearing once. The CDR3 runs to 17 residues. Germline V gene lookup returns CDR1 SNHLY and CDR2 FYNNEI. J gave up 4 bases and V 2 bases, and 5 bases lay outside the gene matches. General study points: Patients with type 1 diabetes showed fewer VDJ junction insertions and more deletions. TCRB CDR3s from Type 1 diabetes patients were moderately but significantly shorter in all four CD4+ subsets. For patients and controls alike, PCR might favor shorter templates to the same degree.

The sample taken for sequencing was central memory CD4+ T cells from blood. This TCR came from a woman in her twenties or thirties with type 1 diabetes. The chain combines TRBV2 with TRBJ2-2; 12 nucleotides align to TRBD2. The CDR3 protein is CASSELAGGPGTGELFF. In nucleotides, the CDR3 is TGTGCCAGCAGTGAACTAGCGGGAGGGCCTGGCACCGGGGAGCTGTTTTTT.